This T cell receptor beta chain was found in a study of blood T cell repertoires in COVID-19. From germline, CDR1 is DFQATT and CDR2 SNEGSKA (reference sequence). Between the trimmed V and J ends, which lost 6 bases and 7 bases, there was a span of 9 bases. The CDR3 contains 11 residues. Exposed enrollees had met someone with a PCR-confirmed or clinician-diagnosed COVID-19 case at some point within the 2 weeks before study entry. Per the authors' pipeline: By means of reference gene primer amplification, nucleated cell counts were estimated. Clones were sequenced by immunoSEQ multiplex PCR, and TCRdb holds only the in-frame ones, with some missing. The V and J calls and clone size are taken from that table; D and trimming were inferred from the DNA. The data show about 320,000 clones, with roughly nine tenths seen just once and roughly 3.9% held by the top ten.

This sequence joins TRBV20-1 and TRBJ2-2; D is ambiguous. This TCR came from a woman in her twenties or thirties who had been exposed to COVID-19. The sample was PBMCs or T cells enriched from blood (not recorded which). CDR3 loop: CSARSIGELFF. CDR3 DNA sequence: TGCAGTGCAAGGAGTATCGGGGAGCTGTTTTTT.